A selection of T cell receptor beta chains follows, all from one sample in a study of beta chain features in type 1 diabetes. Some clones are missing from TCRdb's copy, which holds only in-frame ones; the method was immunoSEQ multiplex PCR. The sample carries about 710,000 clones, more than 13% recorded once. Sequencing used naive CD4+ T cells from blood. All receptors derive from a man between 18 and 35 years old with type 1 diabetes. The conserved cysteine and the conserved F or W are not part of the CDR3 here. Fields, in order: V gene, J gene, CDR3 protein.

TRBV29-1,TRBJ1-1,SVVVVRTEGVYTEAF
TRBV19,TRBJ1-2,ASTFDRNYGYT
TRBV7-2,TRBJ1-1,ASSLSDSGRAF
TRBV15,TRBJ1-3,ATSRVHAAGNTIY
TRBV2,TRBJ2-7,ASSWTSGTYEQY
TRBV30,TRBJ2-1,AWSDQGNEQF
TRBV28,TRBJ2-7,ASLADSYEQY
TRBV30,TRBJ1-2,AWTHTGTARGYT
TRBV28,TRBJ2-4,ASTGLLAKNIQY
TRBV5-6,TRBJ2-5,ASTLDRTTETQY
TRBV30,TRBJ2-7,AWSDQVWEQY
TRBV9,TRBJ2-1,ASSVAGQAVKQF
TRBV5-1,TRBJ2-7,ASSPGIAGVIHEQY
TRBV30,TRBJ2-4,AWSGDRTSLGKNIQY
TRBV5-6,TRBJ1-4,ASRAAGAGEKLF
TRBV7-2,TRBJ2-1,ASSSGPNNEQF
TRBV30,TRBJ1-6,ACGQGSSYNSPLH
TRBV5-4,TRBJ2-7,ASSLSEQY
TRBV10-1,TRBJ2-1,ASSELIAGGTQF
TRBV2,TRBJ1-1,ARRGATEAF
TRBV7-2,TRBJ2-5,ASRRTGSGQETQY
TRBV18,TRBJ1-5,ASSPGSGVQPQH
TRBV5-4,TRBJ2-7,ASSLGGLAGVGEQY
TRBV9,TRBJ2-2,ASSVPANTGELF
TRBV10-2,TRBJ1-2,ASSNVGGYT
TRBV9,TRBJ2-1,ASSKDRNYDEQF
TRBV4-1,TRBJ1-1,ASSQEGRLNTEAF
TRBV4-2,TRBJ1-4,ASSQALNEKLF
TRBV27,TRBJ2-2,ASLSLWDSPNTGELF
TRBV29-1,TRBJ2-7,SVLDRVPYEQY
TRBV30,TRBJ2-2,ARTGGAQIGELF
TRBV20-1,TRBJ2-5,SASGPETQY
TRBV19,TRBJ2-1,ASSKRGENEQF
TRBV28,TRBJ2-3,ASRRSRTDTQY
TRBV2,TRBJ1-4,ASSTNSLMDEKLF
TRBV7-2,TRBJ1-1,ASSLGRSNTEAF
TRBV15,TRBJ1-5,ATSRGQGARQPQH
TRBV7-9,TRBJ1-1,AISRTTPNTEAF
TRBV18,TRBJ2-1,ASSRGWDTTYNEQF
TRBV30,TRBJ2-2,AWSITSGRHTGELF
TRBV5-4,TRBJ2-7,ASSNRVTYEQY
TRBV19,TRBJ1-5,ASSTDRRAPQH
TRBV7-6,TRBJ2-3,ASSPLPLSTDTQY
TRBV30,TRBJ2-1,AWSVAGGRDEQF
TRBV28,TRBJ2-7,ATEGHSYEQY